This passage covers 32 T cell receptor beta chains from one sample sequenced in a study of T cell responses to AZD1222 COVID-19 vaccine. Clones were sequenced by immunoSEQ multiplex PCR, and TCRdb holds only the in-frame ones, with some missing. This sample has under 140,000 clones, with about 95% found just once. This specimen consisted of peripheral blood, obtained 28 days after the second AZD1222 dose. Every receptor here comes from an adult who received the AZD1222 COVID-19 vaccine.

This sequence joins TRBV2 and TRBJ1-2, with 9 nucleotides matching TRBD1. The V gene end was trimmed by 6 bases and the J gene end by 9 bases; junction bases not matched to a gene: 11. The CDR3 sequence is 14 residues long. CDR1 is SNHLY, CDR2 FYNNEI, per germline. The DNA of the CDR3 is TGTGCCAGCAGCGATCGACAGGGGGGTATACGCTACACCTTC. Its protein product is CASSDRQGGIRYTF.

J is TRBJ2-1 and V is TRBV5-1; 14 bases line up with TRBD2. The germline CDR1 and CDR2 sequences are SGHRS and YFSETQ. CDR3 length: 15 amino acids. Trimming cost V 4 bases and J 7 bases; bases outside gene matches: 4. DNA of the CDR3: TGCGCCAGCAGCGGGGGACTAGCGGGAGCGAATGAGCAGTTCTTC. Translating gives CASSGGLAGANEQFF.

V gene TRBV18 combines with J gene TRBJ1-5; D is unclear. Germline V gene sequence: CDR1 KGHSH, CDR2 LQKENI. This CDR3 has 13 amino acids. V lost 9 bases to trimming and J lost 2 bases, with 11 bases between them. The CDR3 DNA is TGTGCCAGTACAGACGAAGGCAATCAGCCCCAGCATTTT. It is translated as CASTDEGNQPQHF. Filled out from reference TRBV18 and TRBJ1-5, the complete variable domain reads NAGVMQNPRHLVRRRGQEARLRCSPMKGHSHVYWYRQLPEEGLKFMVYLQKENIIDESGMPKERFSAEFPKEGPSILRIQQVVRGDSAAYFCASTDEGNQPQHFGDGTRLSIL.

The rearrangement joins TRBV3-1 (or the pseudogene TRBV3-2) to TRBJ1-3; D remains unclear. The V gene's germline CDR1 is LGHDT and CDR2 YNNKEL (reference sequence). V was trimmed by 1 base and J by 10 bases, leaving 14 bases between them. The CDR3 is 14 residues long. CDR3 nucleotides: TGTGCCAGCAGCCAAGGCAGACATCTAGTTACCATATATTTT. Protein product: CASSQGRHLVTIYF.

The gene calls are TRBV2 and TRBJ2-3; 7 nucleotides line up with TRBD2. Per the germline V gene, CDR1 is SNHLY and CDR2 is FYNNEI. This CDR3 region has 13 residues. The trim removed 10 bases at V and 2 bases at J, leaving 6 bases unmatched. This chain's CDR3 is CANLAGDTDTQYF. As DNA, the CDR3 is TGTGCCAACTTAGCGGGCGACACAGATACGCAGTATTTT.

This clone was picked up one time. The CDR3 nucleotides are TGTGCCAGCAGCCCTCTGGGTGGGGGAGCAGATACGCAGTATTTT. It translates to CASSPLGGGADTQYF. The V gene is TRBV7-9, the J gene TRBJ2-3, with D possibly called TRBD1 or TRBD2 (5 bases each). The CDR3 is 15 amino acids. Looked up from germline, CDR1 is SEHNR and CDR2 is FQNEAQ (reference sequence). Trimming removed 5 bases from V and 4 bases from J, with 16 bases in between. Combining the CDR3 with reference TRBV7-9 and TRBJ2-3 gives the whole variable domain DTGVSQNPRHKITKRGQNVTFRCDPISEHNRLYWYRQTLGQGPEFLTYFQNEAQLEKSRLLSDRFSAERPKGSFSTLEIQRTEQGDSAMYLCASSPLGGGADTQYFGPGTRLTVL.

In its sample, this clone was seen once. The chain links TRBV2 to TRBJ1-2, with TRBD1 matching over 11 bases. The CDR3 contains 20 residues. From germline, CDR1 is SNHLY and CDR2 FYNNEI. With 6 bases clipped from V and 4 bases from J, the junction kept 22 bases outside the gene matches. CDR3 sequence: CASREIHRTGGSRTLYGYTF. The CDR3 DNA reads TGTGCCAGCAGGGAAATACACCGGACAGGGGGCTCCCGGACCCTCTATGGCTACACCTTC.

The chain carries TRBV7-6 and TRBJ1-2; D not certain. The length of the CDR3 is 17 residues. Germline V gene data show CDR1 as SGHVS and CDR2 as FNYEAQ. Trimming took 6 bases from V and 2 from J, leaving 22 bases between them. The CDR3 here is CASSPIDRQEINYGYTF. The CDR3 DNA follows: TGTGCCAGCAGTCCCATCGACCGGCAGGAGATAAACTATGGCTACACCTTC.

This rearrangement joins TRBV7-2 to TRBJ1-2; D ambiguous. Germline CDR1 SGHTA, CDR2 FQGNSA. CDR3 length equals 17 residues. Trimming shortened V by 5 bases and J by 0 bases, and 19 bases separated the two germline ends. The CDR3 nucleotides read TGTGCCAGCAGCGTCGCCTATTTTAGGCAGGCTAACTATGGCTACACCTTC. Translating gives CASSVAYFRQANYGYTF.

J is TRBJ1-1 and V is TRBV27; D remains unclear. Trimming removed 2 bases at V and 7 bases at J, with 14 bases between. Germline loops: CDR1 MNHEY, CDR2 SMNVEV (reference sequence). The CDR3 sequence is 14 residues long. CDR3 bases: TGTGCCAGCAGTTTAGTCGGCTCCTCAAATGAAGCTTTCTTT. Residues: CASSLVGSSNEAFF.

The chain uses TRBV5-8 and TRBJ1-1; D call uncertain. V shed 1 base and J shed 1 base, with 11 bases lying between them. Germline V gene data show CDR1 as SGHTS and CDR2 as YDEGEE. The CDR3 covers 15 residues. CDR3 coding DNA: TGTGCCAGCAGCTTGTTAAAGGGTACGAACACTGAAGCTTTCTTT. Residues: CASSLLKGTNTEAFF.

The chain couples TRBV19 to TRBJ1-1; D ambiguous. Germline V gene data show CDR1 as LNHDA and CDR2 as SQIVND (reference sequence). The CDR3 extends over 12 amino acids. Deletions cut 4 bases from V and 1 base from J, with 4 bases between. DNA for the CDR3: TGTGCCAGTAGTAGAGGGAACACTGAAGCTTTCTTT. Translated, it gives CASSRGNTEAFF. The full variable domain, in which reference TRBV19 and TRBJ1-1 provide the parts outside the CDR3, is DGGITQSPKYLFRKEGQNVTLSCEQNLNHDAMYWYRQDPGQGLRLIYYSQIVNDFQKGDIAEGYSVSREKKESFPLTVTSAQKNPTAFYLCASSRGNTEAFFGQGTRLTVV.

This chain joins TRBV5-1 and TRBJ1-1; D remains ambiguous. Germline V gives CDR1 SGHRS, CDR2 YFSETQ. CDR3 length: 14 residues. V lost 0 bases and J 1 base, leaving 7 bases between the germline ends. The CDR3 DNA reads as TGCGCCAGCAGCTTGGACGCCCGGAACACTGAAGCTTTCTTT. This gives the protein CASSLDARNTEAFF.

This clone was seen a few times. This rearrangement joins TRBV29-1 to TRBJ2-1; 14 nucleotides agree with TRBD2. V shed 6 bases, J shed 5 bases, and the junction held 6 bases outside the gene matches. The CDR3 is 15 residues long. Germline V gives CDR1 SQVTM, CDR2 ANQGSEA. The CDR3 reads CSVGTSGGYHNEQFF. The CDR3 nucleotides read TGCAGCGTGGGGACTAGCGGGGGTTATCACAATGAGCAGTTCTTC.

The rearrangement joins TRBV6-1 to TRBJ1-6, with 9 bases lining up with TRBD1. V lost 4 bases to trimming and J lost 5 bases; unmatched junction nucleotides: 9. Germline lookup yields CDR1 MNHNS and CDR2 SASEGT. The CDR3 length is 17 residues. The chain's CDR3 is CASSAYRDRANNSPLHF. Here the CDR3 DNA reads TGTGCCAGCAGTGCATACCGGGACAGGGCAAATAATTCACCCCTCCACTTT.

The genes are TRBV6-4 and TRBJ2-6; TRBD1 aligns across 12 bases. Looked up from germline, CDR1 is MRHNA and CDR2 is SNTAGT. Losses at the gene ends were 8 bases for V and 1 base for J; bases not matched to a gene: 6. The CDR3 length is 17 residues. The CDR3 sequence: CASLGGQGASGANVLTF. Here the CDR3 DNA reads TGTGCCAGCTTGGGGGGACAGGGGGCTTCTGGGGCCAACGTCCTGACTTTC.

The chain couples TRBV6-5 to TRBJ1-2; D is uncertain. The germline gives CDR1 MNHEY, CDR2 SVGAGI. This CDR3 has 13 residues. Trimming stripped 5 bases from V and 10 bases from J, with 17 bases between. CDR3 bases: TGTGCCAGCAGTCCCGGCGGGCAGGTATTCTACACCTTC. Its protein product is CASSPGGQVFYTF.

The chain is built from TRBV11-2 and TRBJ2-7; D may correspond to TRBD1 or TRBD2 (6 bases each). The CDR3 extends over 15 amino acids. V dropped 3 bases and J dropped 2 bases, with 14 bases sitting between them. Germline assignment: CDR1 SGHAT and CDR2 FQNNGV. The DNA for the CDR3 is TGTGCCAGCAGCTTTGGGGGGCGAAACACCTACGAGCAGTACTTC. As protein: CASSFGGRNTYEQYF.

This clone was counted a single time. V is TRBV12-3 or TRBV12-4 and J is TRBJ1-2; no clear D gene. The CDR3 totals 11 residues. V was shortened by 5 bases and J by 4 bases, with 5 bases between the two germline ends. The DNA of the CDR3 is TGTGCCAGCAGTCGGGGCTATGGCTACACCTTC. This sequence encodes CASSRGYGYTF.

This chain uses TRBV6-1 with TRBJ2-3, with a possible D match to TRBD2 (6 bases). Per the germline V gene, CDR1 is MNHNS and CDR2 is SASEGT. The V and J ends lost 1 base and 4 bases respectively, with 9 bases between them. The CDR3 consists of 14 residues. The DNA of the CDR3 is TGTGCCAGCAGTGAAGTTACGGGGGCAGATACGCAGTATTTT. Protein sequence: CASSEVTGADTQYF.

The chain recombines TRBV27 with TRBJ2-7; no firm D call. The ends were cut back, 2 bases at V and 3 bases at J, with 8 bases in the middle. The CDR3 spans 13 residues. The germline CDR1 and CDR2 sequences are MNHEY and SMNVEV (reference sequence). This CDR3 is CASSLERFYEQYF. CDR3 coding DNA: TGTGCCAGCAGTTTAGAACGATTCTACGAGCAGTACTTC.

The chain recombines TRBV18 with TRBJ2-5; no firm D call. CDR1 and CDR2 from the germline V gene are KGHSH and LQKENI. Trimming took off 6 bases at V and 0 bases at J, with 14 bases between the two ends. CDR3 size: 15 residues. CDR3 sequence (DNA): TGTGCCAGCTCCCGGGCCTCCTCGTACCAAGAGACCCAGTACTTC. This encodes CASSRASSYQETQYF.

This rearrangement joins TRBV7-6 to TRBJ2-1, with a weak D call TRBD2 (6 bases). The CDR3 consists of 16 residues. Deletions cut 2 bases from V and 9 bases from J, with 20 bases between. Per germline, CDR1 SGHVS and CDR2 FNYEAQ. CDR3 sequence: CASSLFLAEVYGEQFF. The CDR3 DNA sequence: TGTGCCAGCAGCTTATTTTTAGCGGAGGTATATGGTGAGCAGTTCTTC.

The V and J genes are TRBV19 and TRBJ1-5; TRBD1 aligns across 8 bases. Germline V lookup: CDR1 LNHDA, CDR2 SQIVND (reference sequence). This CDR3 comprises 14 residues. The V and J ends lost 2 bases and 6 bases, in that order; junction bases with no gene match: 3. CDR3 coding DNA: TGTGCCAGTAGTATACAGGGGGCAAGTCAGCCCCAGCATTTT. Its translation: CASSIQGASQPQHF.

The chain joins TRBV7-9 to TRBJ2-7; TRBD1 is a possible D gene (7 bases). The CDR3 is made up of 14 amino acids. Germline CDR1 is SEHNR and CDR2 is FQNEAQ (reference sequence). The V end lost 5 bases, the J end lost 4 bases, and 15 bases lay between the germline ends. CDR3 nucleotide sequence: TGTGCCAGCAGCCAGGACAGGAGGGCTTACGAGCAGTACTTC. Protein sequence: CASSQDRRAYEQYF.

V gene TRBV2 combines with J gene TRBJ1-1, with 8 positions matching TRBD1. Germline V gene data show CDR1 as SNHLY and CDR2 as FYNNEI. The CDR3 has 13 amino acids. Germline trimming cut 5 bases from V and 8 bases from J; bases unmatched to any gene: 7. CDR3 amino acids: CASSNFRDREAFF. The DNA for the CDR3 is TGTGCCAGCAGTAATTTCCGGGACAGGGAAGCTTTCTTT.

The V and J genes are TRBV3-1 (or the pseudogene TRBV3-2) and TRBJ1-1, with 7 bases lining up with TRBD1. This CDR3 contains 14 residues. V dropped 6 bases and J dropped 1; count of bases not matched to a gene: 5. CDR1 is LGHDT and CDR2 is YNNKEL in the germline V gene (reference sequence). CDR3 residues: CASSARDRNTEAFF. The CDR3 DNA reads as TGTGCCAGCAGTGCCCGGGACAGGAACACTGAAGCTTTCTTT.

The V gene is TRBV5-4, the J gene TRBJ2-7; the D gene is possibly TRBD2 (5 bases). The CDR3 length is 15 residues. CDR1 and CDR2 from the germline V gene are SGHNT and YYREEE (reference sequence). V lost 0 bases to trimming and J lost 6 bases, with 16 bases between them. The CDR3 sequence: CASSLGWGVEIEQYF. CDR3 in DNA: TGTGCCAGCAGCTTGGGATGGGGAGTCGAAATCGAGCAGTACTTC. Filled out from reference TRBV5-4 and TRBJ2-7, the complete variable domain reads ETGVTQSPTHLIKTRGQQVTLRCSSQSGHNTVSWYQQALGQGPQFIFQYYREEENGRGNFPPRFSGLQFPNYSSELNVNALELDDSALYLCASSLGWGVEIEQYFGPGTRLTVT.

The genes are TRBV5-1 and TRBJ1-1; the D is unclear. Trimming removed 2 bases at V and 0 bases at J, with 8 bases between. The CDR3 sequence is 14 residues long. CDR1 SGHRS and CDR2 YFSETQ come from the germline V gene. The CDR3 reads CASSLTGMNTEAFF. The CDR3 region has the DNA TGCGCCAGCAGCTTAACCGGGATGAACACTGAAGCTTTCTTT.

This clone showed up just a few times. The rearrangement links TRBV4-1 to TRBJ2-7, with 7 bases aligning to TRBD2. The CDR3 is made up of 17 amino acids. Germline trimming cut 0 bases from V and 4 bases from J; bases unmatched to any gene: 12. Germline CDR1 MGHRA, CDR2 YSYEKL. In nucleotides, the CDR3 is TGCGCCAGCAGCCAAGATCTTACGGCGGGAGTATTTTACGAGCAGTACTTC. It yields the protein CASSQDLTAGVFYEQYF.

The chain uses TRBV7-8 and TRBJ1-4; 9 bases match TRBD1. This CDR3 is built from 18 residues. The germline V gene has CDR1 SGHVS and CDR2 FQNEAQ. The V and J ends lost 5 bases and 0 bases, in that order; junction bases with no gene match: 10. Here the CDR3 DNA reads TGTGCCAGCAGCAGCCTGGGACAGGGATTAACAACTAATGAAAAACTGTTTTTT. It specifies CASSSLGQGLTTNEKLFF.

The chain links TRBV6-1 to TRBJ1-2; 9 bases align to TRBD1. The CDR3 is 16 amino acids. Germline trimming cut 0 bases from V and 2 bases from J; bases unmatched to any gene: 4. Germline CDR1 MNHNS, CDR2 SASEGT. The DNA of the CDR3 is TGTGCCAGCAGTGAAGCGCTTGGACAGGGGAACTATGGCTACACCTTC. This codes for CASSEALGQGNYGYTF.